The clone carrying this T cell receptor (beta chain) was observed a few times. Its antigen is unidentified. Trimming pared 3 bases from V and 4 bases from J, leaving 13 bases between. The CDR3 sequence is 14 residues long. Germline CDR1 is SGHAT and CDR2 is FQDESV (reference sequence). Method: immunoSEQ multiplex PCR; TCRdb's copy keeps in-frame clones and lacks some. This table holds more than 55,000 clones, 85% to 90% found once. This sample is drawn from a study of OX40 agonist ivuxolimab in advanced cancers. Study information: The patients got ivuxolimab, which is an agonistic anti-OX40 (CD134) antibody. Melanoma, hepatocellular carcinoma, head and neck or renal cell cancer occurred in dose-escalation patients.

General study points: Not determined was the antigen specificity of the expanded peripheral T cells.

The V and J genes are TRBV11-1 and TRBJ2-7, with no clear D. The sample was CD4+ or CD8+ T cells sorted from blood, taken in a trial of the OX40 agonist ivuxolimab. This receptor was obtained from an adult with an advanced solid tumor such as melanoma, head and neck, liver or kidney cancer. The DNA for the CDR3 is TGTGCCAGCAGCTTGAAGACATGGGGTTACGAGCAGTACTTC. This encodes CASSLKTWGYEQYF.